Detailed here is one TCR beta chain. Its cognate antigen is unknown. The data stem from a study of shared clonotypes between healthy human individuals. Study at large: Every donor yielded three CD4 naive, three CD4 memory, two CD8 naive and one CD8 memory plate.

Whole-study results and caveats: A generally larger estimated richness was seen in naive subsets than in memory subsets. With four donors compared, 4.5% to 6.5% of naive CD4 clonotypes were shared.

Per the authors' pipeline: ImmunoSEQ sequences covered only the junction and lacked quality scores; filtering therefore differed. TCRdb's table, derived via immunoSEQ multiplex PCR, lists solely in-frame clones and lacks some. For V, J and clone size, that table is used; D and trimming come from the DNA. The sample lists a few million clones, approximately 95% occurring once. The V end lost 3 bases, the J end lost 4 bases, and 11 bases lay between the germline ends. This CDR3 comprises 14 residues. Germline CDR1 and CDR2: SGHRS and YFSETQ. Material for sequencing was naive CD4+ T cells from PBMCs. Subset of the sample: CD45RA+ positively selected. This TCR came from a man aged 18 to 30 in good health. Some clones in this sample may be carry-over from other donors' samples. V is TRBV5-1 and J is TRBJ2-1, with D perhaps given as TRBD1 or TRBD2 (5 bases each). Written as DNA, the CDR3 is TGCGCCAGCAGCTCGGGACGAGGATACAATGAGCAGTTCTTC. Residues: CASSSGRGYNEQFF. Using reference TRBV5-1 and TRBJ2-1 for the parts outside the CDR3, the full variable domain is KAGVTQTPRYLIKTRGQQVTLSCSPISGHRSVSWYQQTPGQGLQFLFEYFSETQRNKGNFPGRFSGRQFSNSRSEMNVSTLELGDSALYLCASSSGRGYNEQFFGPGTRLTVL.